This TCR beta chain emerged from a study of cytomegalovirus exposure and HLA in healthy donors. General study results and limits: It was about 180 TCR beta chains that were listed as cytomegalovirus-associated. CMV antigen specificity was confirmed in vitro for three CMV-associated chains. While the bulk of TCR sequences proved rare, some public TCRs turned up in many donors.

Trimming cost V 4 bases and J 2 bases, with 12 bases left between them. The germline gives CDR1 SGHRS, CDR2 YFSETQ. The CDR3 length is 14 residues. Assay: immunoSEQ multiplex PCR; the TCRdb copy retains only in-frame clones and omits some. The table has more than 110,000 clones, approximately 94% seen once. A word on this clone: The target antigen is unknown.

The study drew the donors from its roughly 130-subject validation cohort, separate from the approximately 700-subject first cohort. The chain joins TRBV5-1 to TRBJ1-1; D perhaps matches TRBD1 (6 bases). The sample consisted of PBMCs. The sequence was obtained from a man between 18 and 35 years old in good health and CMV-seropositive. The CDR3 loop reads CASSQDRINTEAFF. The CDR3 DNA reads as TGCGCCAGCAGCCAAGACAGGATCAACACTGAAGCTTTCTTT. Full variable domain (outside the CDR3, taken from reference TRBV5-1 and TRBJ1-1): KAGVTQTPRYLIKTRGQQVTLSCSPISGHRSVSWYQQTPGQGLQFLFEYFSETQRNKGNFPGRFSGRQFSNSRSEMNVSTLELGDSALYLCASSQDRINTEAFFGQGTRLTVV.